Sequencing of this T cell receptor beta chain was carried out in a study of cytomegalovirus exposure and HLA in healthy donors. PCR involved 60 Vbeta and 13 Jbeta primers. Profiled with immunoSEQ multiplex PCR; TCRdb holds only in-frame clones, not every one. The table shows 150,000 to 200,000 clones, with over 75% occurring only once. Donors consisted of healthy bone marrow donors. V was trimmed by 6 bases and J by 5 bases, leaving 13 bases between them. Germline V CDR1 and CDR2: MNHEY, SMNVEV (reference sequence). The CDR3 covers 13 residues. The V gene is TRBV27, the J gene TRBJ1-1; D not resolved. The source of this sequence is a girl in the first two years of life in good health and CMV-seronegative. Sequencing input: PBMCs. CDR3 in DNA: TGTGCCAGCAGGCTTTACGGGGAAACTGAAGCTTTCTTT. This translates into CASRLYGETEAFF.